Listed below are T cell receptor beta chains from one sample, sequenced in a study of control samples from healthy donors and cancer patients. Profiled with immunoSEQ multiplex PCR; TCRdb holds only in-frame clones, not every one. The sample data list fewer than 200,000 clones. Sequencing input: blood. The source is a woman in her thirties in good health. CDR3s include the opening cysteine and the closing phenylalanine or tryptophan. The D gene is left open where the match is weak.

v_gene,j_gene,d_gene,CDR3nt,CDR3aa
TRBV4-1,TRBJ1-1,NA,TGCGCCAGCAGCCAAGAGGGGTGGCCCACTGAAGCTTTCTTT,CASSQEGWPTEAFF
TRBV28,TRBJ1-1,NA,TGTGCCACCCAAACCGGGACCCAGATGAACACTGAAGCTTTCTTT,CATQTGTQMNTEAFF
TRBV24-1,TRBJ2-5,NA,TGTGCCACCAGTGAGGGGTTGGAGACCCAGTACTTC,CATSEGLETQYF
TRBV28,TRBJ1-1,NA,TGTGCCAGCAGTTTGTATAGTATGCAGGGGTCGAACACTGAAGCTTTCTTT,CASSLYSMQGSNTEAFF
TRBV5-4,TRBJ2-1,TRBD1,TGTGCCAGCAGCAACAGGGGTACCTACAATGAGCAGTTCTTC,CASSNRGTYNEQFF
TRBV11-1,TRBJ1-1,NA,TGTGCCAGCAGCCGACTGTCTGAAGCTTTCTTT,CASSRLSEAFF
TRBV6-6,TRBJ1-5,TRBD1,TGTGCCAGCAGACGACAGGGAGGGGGCAATCAGCCCCAGCATTTT,CASRRQGGGNQPQHF
TRBV6-5,TRBJ1-1,NA,TGTGCCAGCAGGGCTCAGGGCAGCGACGCAGCTGAAGCTTTCTTT,CASRAQGSDAAEAFF
TRBV28,TRBJ2-7,NA,TGTGCCAGCAGTTTGGCAGGGACCTACGAGCAGTACTTC,CASSLAGTYEQYF
TRBV6-5,TRBJ1-2,TRBD1,TGTGCCAGCAGTTTACTCGGGGGACAGGGGTTAAGTGGCTACACCTTC,CASSLLGGQGLSGYTF
TRBV30,TRBJ1-2,NA,TGTGCCTGGAGTCCAGATAACTATGGCTACACCTTC,CAWSPDNYGYTF
TRBV14,TRBJ1-4,NA,TGTGCCAGCAGCCAAGTAAACTCGGGACTGGGGAAACTGTTTTTT,CASSQVNSGLGKLFF
TRBV6-5,TRBJ1-1,NA,TGTGCCAGCAGGAGGCTGAACACTGAAGCTTTCTTT,CASRRLNTEAFF
TRBV4-1,TRBJ2-7,TRBD1,TGCGCCAGCAGCGAAGAGGGGGCAGGGCAATACGAGCAGTACTTC,CASSEEGAGQYEQYF
TRBV24-1,TRBJ2-5,NA,TGTGCCACCAGTTCGACCCAAGAGACCCAGTACTTC,CATSSTQETQYF
TRBV27,TRBJ2-5,NA,TGTGCCAGCAGTTTATACAGGGGAGGTCAAGAGACCCAGTACTTC,CASSLYRGGQETQYF
TRBV6-4,TRBJ2-2,TRBD1,TGTGCCAGCAGATACAGGGGACCCACCGGGGAGCTGTTTTTT,CASRYRGPTGELFF
TRBV12-5,TRBJ1-1,TRBD1,TGTGCTAGTGGCGTACAGGGGGGCAACACTGAAGCTTTCTTT,CASGVQGGNTEAFF
TRBV14,TRBJ1-2,TRBD1,TGTGCCAGCAGTCTAAAAAAGTGGGCCTCGACAGGGTGGAACTATGGCTACACCTTC,CASSLKKWASTGWNYGYTF
TRBV4-2,TRBJ2-1,NA,TGTGCCAGCAGCCAAGGTGAAGTTCTTTCGAATGAGCAGTTCTTC,CASSQGEVLSNEQFF
TRBV18,TRBJ2-7,TRBD1,TGTGCCAGCTCATCGGACAGGGGGGTGGACGAGCAGTACTTC,CASSSDRGVDEQYF
TRBV7-6,TRBJ1-2,NA,TGTGCCAGCAGCTGGGACGGACACTATGGCTACACCTTC,CASSWDGHYGYTF
TRBV3-1/TRBV3-2,TRBJ1-2,TRBD1,TGTGCCAGCAGGACTAGCGGGACAGGGGGTGCCTCGGGCTACACCTTC,CASRTSGTGGASGYTF
TRBV30,TRBJ2-7,TRBD1,TGTGCCTGGAGCCCGGGACAGGGGCCCTACGAGCAGTACTTC,CAWSPGQGPYEQYF
TRBV27,TRBJ2-1,NA,TGTGCCAGCAGTTTGGCCAGTCAAAATGAGCAGTTCTTC,CASSLASQNEQFF
TRBV7-2,TRBJ1-5,TRBD1,TGTGCCAGCAGCCTAGGGACAGGGCGCAATCAGCCCCAGCATTTT,CASSLGTGRNQPQHF
TRBV6-5,TRBJ1-1,NA,TGTGCCAGCAGTTACGGGGGTCCAGCTTTCTTT,CASSYGGPAFF
TRBV5-6,TRBJ1-2,NA,TGTGCCAGCAGCTTGGTCACCGGACAGAACTATGGCTACACCTTC,CASSLVTGQNYGYTF
TRBV6-5,TRBJ1-2,TRBD1,TGTGCCAGCAGACAACCGGGACAGTATGGCTACACCTTC,CASRQPGQYGYTF
TRBV6-2/TRBV6-3,TRBJ1-1,NA,TGTGCCAGCAGTTTAAGGGGTTCGGGCTCTGAAGCTTTCTTT,CASSLRGSGSEAFF
TRBV6-2/TRBV6-3,TRBJ2-3,TRBD2,TGTGCCAGCAGTTACGCGATGGGACTAGCGGTGCTTTCTGGCACAGATACGCAGTATTTT,CASSYAMGLAVLSGTDTQYF
TRBV23-1,TRBJ1-2,NA,TGCGCCAGCATGTGTCCCCCGGGTTGGTTC,CASMCPPGWF
TRBV6-5,TRBJ1-4,NA,TGTGCCAGCAGTTACTCGGGGAATGAAAAACTGTTTTTT,CASSYSGNEKLFF
TRBV3-1/TRBV3-2,TRBJ2-3,NA,TGTGCCAGCAGCCTTTCGGATACGCAGTATTTT,CASSLSDTQYF
TRBV5-8,TRBJ2-3,NA,TGTGCCAGCAGCTTGGTACAAACCTCCCTTAGCACAGATACGCAGTATTTT,CASSLVQTSLSTDTQYF
TRBV7-3,TRBJ1-2,TRBD1,TGTGCCAGCAGCCCCGGGACAGCCCCCTATGGCTACACCTTC,CASSPGTAPYGYTF
TRBV29-1,TRBJ1-2,NA,TGCAGCGTGTACCCGCCCCAGCGAGTGAACTATGGCTACACCTTC,CSVYPPQRVNYGYTF
TRBV7-2,TRBJ2-3,NA,TGTGCCAGCAGCTTAGCGTCAGGGGGGACAGATACGCAGTATTTT,CASSLASGGTDTQYF
TRBV4-1,TRBJ1-5,NA,TGCGCCAGCAGCCAGGGTTTAGCTCAGCCCCAGCATTTT,CASSQGLAQPQHF
TRBV12-5,TRBJ2-3,TRBD2,TGTGCTAGTTCTTCCAGCGGGGATTTCACAGATACGCAGTATTTT,CASSSSGDFTDTQYF
TRBV5-1,TRBJ1-4,NA,TGCGCCAGCAGCTTGTGGCAGGGTGATGAAAAACTGTTTTTT,CASSLWQGDEKLFF
TRBV7-2,TRBJ1-6,TRBD1,TGTGCCAGCAGGGGGGGAGGGGGACAGTTGGGTTCACCCCTCCACTTT,CASRGGGGQLGSPLHF
TRBV12-3/TRBV12-4,TRBJ1-2,NA,TGTGCCAGCAGTTTCGCGGGGATTAGAGGCTACACCTTC,CASSFAGIRGYTF
TRBV28,TRBJ1-5,NA,TGTGCCAGCAGTTTAGGACTGGCCCAGCCCCAGCATTTT,CASSLGLAQPQHF
TRBV5-1,TRBJ2-5,TRBD2,TGCGCCAGCAGCTTGGGAGAGTTAGCGGGGAGAGAGACCCAGTACTTC,CASSLGELAGRETQYF
TRBV28,TRBJ1-4,NA,TGTGCCAGCAGCGGCGGCGGCATCAATGAAAAACTGTTTTTT,CASSGGGINEKLFF
TRBV19,TRBJ1-1,NA,TGTGCCAGTAGTGATCGGGGGGGCGGGAGCACTGAAGCTTTCTTT,CASSDRGGGSTEAFF
TRBV6-5,TRBJ2-3,NA,TGTGCCAGCAGTTACCCCCCAGGAGTCGGTAGAGATACGCAGTATTTT,CASSYPPGVGRDTQYF
TRBV7-2,TRBJ1-6,NA,TGTGCCAGCAGCTTAGACTCTCAGAAAAGGGCCCTCCACTTT,CASSLDSQKRALHF
TRBV28,TRBJ1-3,NA,TGTGCCAGCAGTTTATCCGGCCTCTCTGGAAACACCATATATTTT,CASSLSGLSGNTIYF
TRBV7-2,TRBJ2-3,TRBD2,TGTGCCAGCAGCTTACTTACTAGCGGGGGGTCCACAGATACGCAGTATTTT,CASSLLTSGGSTDTQYF
TRBV28,TRBJ1-2,NA,TGTGCCAGCGGGCCTAACTATGGCTACACCTTC,CASGPNYGYTF
TRBV15,TRBJ1-2,NA,TGTGCCACCAGCAGAGATCTTGGGTACTATGGCTACACCTTC,CATSRDLGYYGYTF
TRBV4-1,TRBJ2-7,NA,TGCGCCAGCAGCCAAGACGGGGTCGGCGAGCAGTACTTC,CASSQDGVGEQYF
TRBV9,TRBJ1-2,NA,TGTGCCAGCAGCCAAAGGGGCAGGGCTGACTATGGCTACACCTTC,CASSQRGRADYGYTF